This T cell receptor (beta chain) emerged from a study of cytomegalovirus exposure and HLA in healthy donors (dated by TCRdb to 2016 to 2017). Describing the broader study: An earlier analysis of several hundred of the donors reported roughly 300 Gb of sequence data and 100 million to 120 million unique TCR beta sequences obtained from approximately 180 million T cells. To decide whether each TCR beta V gene segment behaved as functional or pseudogenic, an earlier analysis of some 600 of the donors relied on high-throughput TCR beta sequencing. A separate validation cohort of approximately 130 different subjects was used in addition to the approximately 670-subject first cohort. Approximately 300 gigabases of sequencing data and around 87 million unique TCR sequences were included in an early release covering around 600 HLA-typed donors. The study combined high-throughput TCR immunosequencing, statistical association of individual TCRs with disease status, and machine learning to predict cytomegalovirus infection status. Across 398 genotyped donors of the cohort, an average of roughly 200,000 unique TCR beta nucleotide sequences per donor were sequenced, and roughly a sixth of those sequences were non-productive. About 5 DR-DQ haplotypes were handled as single units for association and clustering, since linkage in the cohort was strong. Using immunosequencing, the study profiled T cell repertoires from fewer than 700 subjects and related those repertoires to cytomegalovirus serostatus. Rather than using new phenotypic data, the later analysis identified candidate immune exposures from TCR beta sequences and from how often those sequences occurred across donors. The genetic ancestry cluster associated with self-reported Caucasian donors included around four fifths of the approximately 400 genotyped donors. In a later analysis, previously published TCR beta repertoires from fewer than 750 donors were re-analyzed and high-resolution HLA genotyping was added so that TCR occurrence patterns could be studied. Typing coverage varied by locus: roughly 629-630 donors for A, B, C, DRB1 and DQB1; roughly 510 for DQA1; approximately 570 for DPA1; around 490 for DPB1. Both class I and class II loci were covered by HLA typing, at four-digit resolution. A later genetic analysis took genome-wide SNP genotypes for about 55% of the 666 donors and used that subset as a discovery cohort. Donor age, sex, ethnicity and CMV serostatus were collected together with the repertoire data. All discovery cohort repertoires had been generated using a single sequencing platform. The aim of the study was to test whether cataloging public T cell receptors could identify signatures of past pathogen exposure. What the study reported, not specific to this receptor: In a later analysis, most CMV-associated TCR beta chains were found to appear HLA-restricted, with HLA associations seemingly driven largely by CMV exposure. The 87-base-pair reads could not distinguish some IMGT-functional V segments, including TRBV6-2 and TRBV6-3, so those segments were excluded. Compared with equally common non-associated chains, HLA-associated TCR beta chains in a later analysis were more clonally expanded and had lower generation probabilities. The only immune exposure information available for the cohort was CMV serostatus. Several of the top co-occurrence clusters appeared to be linked to parvovirus B19, influenza, CMV and Epstein-Barr virus, according to a later analysis. In a later genetic analysis, fewer N-insertions in productive TCRs were reported among donors in an Asian-associated ancestry cluster than the approximately 710-donor mean. A total of roughly 160 TCR beta chains were listed by the study as associated with cytomegalovirus. When HLA alleles, especially DR and DQ, strongly co-occurred, attributing TCR associations to individual alleles was difficult. While some public TCRs were present in many individuals, most TCR sequences turned up only very rarely across donors. In a later analysis, the rate of TCR association differed among HLA loci, with DRB1 alleles having the most associated TCRs and HLA-C alleles having the fewest. The authors suggested that the approach could potentially be generalized to other disease states and immunological phenotypes. Because counts were too low, seventeen rarely observed V segments, including chromosome 9 orphons, were excluded from the earlier analysis of a few hundred of the donors. The presence/absence analyses assumed that sequencing depth was roughly uniform across donors, and that assumption may not be true. The cohort was sequenced for TCR beta chains only, and without alpha or paired-chain data the features that could be detected were limited. A cluster of highly shared sequence variants was judged likely to be a technical artifact of the sequencing pipeline. A further reported finding was that TCR beta sequences accurately predicted the HLA-A and HLA-B alleles for most subjects in the first cohort. V-gene and J-gene trimming of TCR beta chains was associated with a missense DCLRE1C variant in a later genetic analysis, and the association was replicated in an independent cohort. In vitro tests confirmed that three of the cytomegalovirus-associated TCR beta chains recognize cytomegalovirus antigens. Because HLA typing was missing for some donors at each locus, association tests included only the typed subset. Linkage disequilibrium might explain the correlated functional status among segregating V segments, but an unknown experimental factor could not be ruled out. In both the original and validation cohorts, the classifier was reported to diagnose cytomegalovirus status with high specificity and sensitivity. A later analysis associated 16,951 TCR beta sequences with specific HLA alleles at a false discovery rate of 0.05. An earlier analysis of some 590 of the donors showed that most TCR beta V segments appeared in productive rearrangements either about 87% or about 30% of the time, which broadly matched IMGT annotations.

The cohort consisted of fewer than 700 healthy bone marrow donors. Cohort members were all nominally healthy when sampled, although unrecorded immune exposures were likely present. The donor tested CMV seropositive and was one of the 289 seropositive cohort members. Every donor gave a peripheral blood sample, and the peripheral blood mononuclear cells from that sample were used for TCR beta sequencing. The Qiagen DNeasy Blood Extraction Kit was used to extract genomic DNA from the blood cell samples. Between the V and J ends, shortened by 3 bases and 4 bases respectively, the junction contains 7 bases. CDR1 and CDR2, per the germline V gene (reference sequence), are LNHDA and SQIVND. The CDR3 runs 14 residues from the cysteine to the phenylalanine. The entry retains the CDR3 DNA only, 42 bases that are in frame from base 1. Comments on this clone: Its antigen is not yet known. Base qualities were left out, and no much larger clone turns up one base away.

Receptor amplification or capture employed the immunoSEQ multiplex PCR assay. For the multiplex PCR, a mixture combining 60 forward primers for TCR Vbeta segments and 13 reverse primers for TCR Jbeta segments was used. A multiplex PCR assay on genomic DNA amplified the CDR3 region of rearranged TCR beta genes. On the Illumina HiSeq System, the amplified TCR beta libraries were sequenced as 87-base-pair reads. The study's processing was this. In a later analysis, some 80 million unique TCR beta chains were counted across the approximately 640 repertoires, and approximately 11 million of these chains were shared by at least two donors. Raw reads were error-corrected and collapsed into unique sequences by a nearest-neighbor algorithm in which closely related sequences were merged to remove PCR and sequencing errors. Alignment of CDR3 sequences to IMGT reference sequences was used to assign V, D and J gene segments. For a sequence to be retained, a match of at least six nucleotides to both a V gene segment and a J gene segment was required. Rearrangements were called productive when the CDR3 lacked stop codons and stayed in frame with V and J; all others were non-productive. CDR3 was defined according to IMGT convention as the region running from the second conserved V-encoded cysteine to the conserved J-encoded phenylalanine. The earlier analysis of around 640 of the donors excluded sequences that lacked an unambiguous match to a single V gene segment. An earlier analysis of fewer than 750 of the donors called V segments functional above 56.7% productive rearrangements and segregating when the between-donor standard deviation exceeded 5%. A statistical classification framework was built to diagnose cytomegalovirus status from the catalog of TCR beta chain sequences. In a later analysis, V and J genes were assigned by comparing TCR nucleotide sequences against IMGT/GENE-DB human TR gene sequences. In a later analysis, CDR3 sequences and most-parsimonious VDJ recombination scenarios were assigned using the TCRdist pipeline. In a later analysis, every TCR beta chain was defined by the combination of its CDR3 amino acid sequence and its V-gene family, and reads without a unique V-gene family were dropped. As a way to deal with suspected cross-contamination and a sequencing artifact, a later analysis dropped 640 or so nucleotide sequences that were highly shared and had low generation probability. A later analysis calculated a clonal expansion index for each public chain from normalized within-repertoire ranks of inferred template counts. In a later analysis, generation probabilities were computed using a VDJ recombination model fitted to out-of-frame rearrangements, and the results were checked against IGoR. In a later analysis, TCR-TCR, TCR-HLA and TCR-CMV co-occurrence was scored with hypergeometric tests, and a repertoire-size bias correction was applied to TCR pairs. In a later analysis, false discovery rates were estimated by permuting HLA or CMV assignments 20 times. A later analysis grouped co-occurring TCRs with DBSCAN, adding TCRdist sequence similarity when clustering within HLA-allele-positive subsets. For co-occurrence clustering, repertoires with fewer than 30,000 or more than 120,000 public chains were excluded, along with roughly 5 repertoires with anomalous nucleotide sharing. Here the immuneACCESS table is served through TCRdb, limited to in-frame sequences with V and J called. Missing clones are a known gap in these copies; in checked studies unresolved V genes cover under half, and the rest lacks a known reason. The DNA gave D and trimming, while V, J and clone size come from that table. The sample table contains some 180,000 clones; only one count was recorded for about three quarters of them. About 3.8% of the sample is held by the ten biggest clonotypes.

The chain employs TRBV19 and TRBJ2-6; the D gene lacks a confident call. The receptor was isolated from an older woman in good health and CMV-seropositive. Sequences were obtained from PBMCs. The nucleotide sequence is TGTGCCAGTAGTATGAGCGCCGGGGCCAACGTCCTGACTTTC. It translates as CASSMSAGANVLTF.